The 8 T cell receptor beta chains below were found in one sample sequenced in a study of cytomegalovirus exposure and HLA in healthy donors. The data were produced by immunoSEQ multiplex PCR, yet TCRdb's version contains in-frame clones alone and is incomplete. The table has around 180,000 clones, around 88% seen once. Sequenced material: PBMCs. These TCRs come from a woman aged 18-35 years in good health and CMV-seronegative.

The CDR3 is CASSLEPRTYEQYF. In DNA form, the CDR3 reads TGTGCCAGCAGCTTAGAACCCAGGACCTACGAGCAGTACTTC. This chain joins TRBV7-2 and TRBJ2-7, with no clear D. The germline gives CDR1 SGHTA, CDR2 FQGNSA. The CDR3 length is 14 residues. V lost 1 base and J 2 bases, leaving 9 bases between the germline ends. Variable domain in full (rest from reference TRBV7-2 and TRBJ2-7): GAGVSQSPSNKVTEKGKDVELRCDPISGHTALYWYRQSLGQGLEFLIYFQGNSAPDKSGLPSDRFSAERTGGSVSTLTIQRTQQEDSAVYLCASSLEPRTYEQYFGPGTRLTVT.

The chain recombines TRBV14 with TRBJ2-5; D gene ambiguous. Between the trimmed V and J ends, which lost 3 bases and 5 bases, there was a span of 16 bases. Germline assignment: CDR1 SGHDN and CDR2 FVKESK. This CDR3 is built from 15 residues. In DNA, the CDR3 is TGTGCCAGCAGCCAGAACACACCAGTCTTTGAGACCCAGTACTTC. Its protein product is CASSQNTPVFETQYF.

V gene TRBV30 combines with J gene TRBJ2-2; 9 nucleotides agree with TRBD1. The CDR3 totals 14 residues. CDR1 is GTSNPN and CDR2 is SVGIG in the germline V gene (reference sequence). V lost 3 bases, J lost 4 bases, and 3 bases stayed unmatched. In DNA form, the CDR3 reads TGTGCCTGGAGCTTACAGGGGGCCACCGGGGAGCTGTTTTTT. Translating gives CAWSLQGATGELFF.

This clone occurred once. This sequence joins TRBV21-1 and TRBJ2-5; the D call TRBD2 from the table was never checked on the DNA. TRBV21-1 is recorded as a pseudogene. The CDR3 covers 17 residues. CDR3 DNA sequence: TGTGCCAGCAGCGCCCGGGGGGCGGGAGGGCCTGAGGAGACCCAGTACTTC. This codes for CASSARGAGGPEETQYF.

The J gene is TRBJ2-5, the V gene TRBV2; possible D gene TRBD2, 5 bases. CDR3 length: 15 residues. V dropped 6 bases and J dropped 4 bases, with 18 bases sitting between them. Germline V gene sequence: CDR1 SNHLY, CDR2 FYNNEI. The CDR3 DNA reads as TGTGCCAGCAGGTCGCGACTAAGCGTCCTAGAGACCCAGTACTTC. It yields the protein CASRSRLSVLETQYF. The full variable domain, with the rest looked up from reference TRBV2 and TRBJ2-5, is EPEVTQTPSHQVTQMGQEVILRCVPISNHLYFYWYRQILGQKVEFLVSFYNNEISEKSEIFDDQFSVERPDGSNFTLKIRSTKLEDSAMYFCASRSRLSVLETQYFGPGTRLLVL.

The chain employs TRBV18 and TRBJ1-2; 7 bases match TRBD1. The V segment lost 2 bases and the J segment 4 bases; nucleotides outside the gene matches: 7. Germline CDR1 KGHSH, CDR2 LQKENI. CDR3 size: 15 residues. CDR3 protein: CASSPAPRTGYGYTF. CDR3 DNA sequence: TGTGCCAGCTCACCAGCACCCAGGACAGGCTATGGCTACACCTTC.

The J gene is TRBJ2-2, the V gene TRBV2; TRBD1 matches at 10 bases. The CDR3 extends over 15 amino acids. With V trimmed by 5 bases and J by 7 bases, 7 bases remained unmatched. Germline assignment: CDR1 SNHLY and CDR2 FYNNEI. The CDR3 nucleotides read TGTGCCAGCAGTATGACAGGGGGCGCAGGCGGGGAGCTGTTTTTT. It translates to CASSMTGGAGGELFF.

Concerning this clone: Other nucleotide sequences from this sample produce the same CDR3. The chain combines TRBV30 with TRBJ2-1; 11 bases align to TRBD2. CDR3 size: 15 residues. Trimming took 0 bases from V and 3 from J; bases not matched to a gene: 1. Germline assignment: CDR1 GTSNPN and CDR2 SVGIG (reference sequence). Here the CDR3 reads CAWSVLAGGYNEQFF. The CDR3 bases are TGTGCCTGGAGTGTGCTAGCGGGAGGCTACAATGAGCAGTTCTTC.